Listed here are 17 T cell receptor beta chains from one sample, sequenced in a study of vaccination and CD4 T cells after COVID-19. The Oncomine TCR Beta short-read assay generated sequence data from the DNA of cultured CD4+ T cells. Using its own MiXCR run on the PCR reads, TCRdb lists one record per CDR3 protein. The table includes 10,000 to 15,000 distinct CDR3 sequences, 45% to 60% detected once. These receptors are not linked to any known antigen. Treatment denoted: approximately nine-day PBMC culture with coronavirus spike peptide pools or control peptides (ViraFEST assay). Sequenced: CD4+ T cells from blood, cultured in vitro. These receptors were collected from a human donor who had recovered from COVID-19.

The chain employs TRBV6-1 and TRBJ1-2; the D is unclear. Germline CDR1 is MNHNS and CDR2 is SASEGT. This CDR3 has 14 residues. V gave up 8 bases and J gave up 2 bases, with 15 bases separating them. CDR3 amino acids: CASLPPGSNYGYTF. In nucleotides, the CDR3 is TGTGCCAGCCTACCCCCGGGCTCCAACTATGGCTACACCTTC.

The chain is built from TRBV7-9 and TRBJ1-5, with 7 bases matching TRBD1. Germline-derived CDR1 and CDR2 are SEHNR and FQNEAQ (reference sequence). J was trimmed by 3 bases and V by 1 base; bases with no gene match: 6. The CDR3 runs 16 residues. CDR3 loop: CASSLGMTGPNQPQHF. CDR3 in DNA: TGTGCCAGCAGCTTAGGGATGACAGGGCCCAATCAGCCCCAGCATTTT.

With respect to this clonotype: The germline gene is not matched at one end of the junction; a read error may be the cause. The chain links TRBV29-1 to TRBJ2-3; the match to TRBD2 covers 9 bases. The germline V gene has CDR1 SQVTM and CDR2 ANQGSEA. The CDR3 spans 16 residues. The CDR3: CSVEGSLAGGTDTQYF. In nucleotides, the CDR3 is TGCAGCGTGGAAGGATCCTTAGCGGGAGGCACAGATACGCAGTATTTT.

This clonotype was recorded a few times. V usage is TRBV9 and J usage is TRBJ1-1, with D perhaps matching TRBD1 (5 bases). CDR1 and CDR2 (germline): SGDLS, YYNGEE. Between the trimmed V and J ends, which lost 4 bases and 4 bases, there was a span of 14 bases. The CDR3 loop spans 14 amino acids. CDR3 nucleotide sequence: TGTGCCAGCAGCCTCCACGTAGGGGTCACTGAAGCTTTCTTT. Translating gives CASSLHVGVTEAFF. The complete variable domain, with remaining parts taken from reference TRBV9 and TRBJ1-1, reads DSGVTQTPKHLITATGQRVTLRCSPRSGDLSVYWYQQSLDQGLQFLIQYYNGEERAKGNILERFSAQQFPDLHSELNLSSLELGDSALYFCASSLHVGVTEAFFGQGTRLTVV.

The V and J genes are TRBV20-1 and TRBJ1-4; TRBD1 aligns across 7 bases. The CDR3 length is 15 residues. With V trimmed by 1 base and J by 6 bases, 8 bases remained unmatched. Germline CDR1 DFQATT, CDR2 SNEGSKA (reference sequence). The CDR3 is CSARGFGTADEKLFF. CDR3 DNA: TGCAGTGCTAGAGGCTTTGGGACAGCCGATGAAAAACTGTTTTTT.

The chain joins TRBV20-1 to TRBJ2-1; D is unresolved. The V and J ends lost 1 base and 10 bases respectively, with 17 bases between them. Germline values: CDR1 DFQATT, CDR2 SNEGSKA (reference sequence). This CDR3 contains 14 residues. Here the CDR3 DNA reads TGCAGTGCTAGAGGGCAAACCTTACGTTGGGAGCAGTTCTTC. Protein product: CSARGQTLRWEQFF.

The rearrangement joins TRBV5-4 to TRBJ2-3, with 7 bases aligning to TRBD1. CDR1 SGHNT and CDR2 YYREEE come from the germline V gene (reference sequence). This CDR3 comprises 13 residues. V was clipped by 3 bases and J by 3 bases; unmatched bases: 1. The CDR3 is CASSSTGTDTQYF. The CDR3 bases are TGTGCCAGCAGCTCGACAGGGACAGATACGCAGTATTTT.

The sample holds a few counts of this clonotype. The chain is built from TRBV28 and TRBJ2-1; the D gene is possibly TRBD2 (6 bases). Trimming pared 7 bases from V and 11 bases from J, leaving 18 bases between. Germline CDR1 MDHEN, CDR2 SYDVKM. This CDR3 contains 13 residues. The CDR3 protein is CASIDGGGYQQFF. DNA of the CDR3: TGTGCCAGCATTGACGGGGGAGGCTACCAGCAGTTCTTC.

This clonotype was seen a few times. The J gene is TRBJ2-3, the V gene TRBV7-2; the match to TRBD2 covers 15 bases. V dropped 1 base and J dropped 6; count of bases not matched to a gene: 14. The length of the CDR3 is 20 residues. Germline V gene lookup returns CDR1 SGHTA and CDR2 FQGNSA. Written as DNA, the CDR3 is TGTGCCAGCAGCTTAGACTATCTTTGGGGACTAGCGGGAGGATCTGATACGCAGTATTTT. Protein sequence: CASSLDYLWGLAGGSDTQYF.

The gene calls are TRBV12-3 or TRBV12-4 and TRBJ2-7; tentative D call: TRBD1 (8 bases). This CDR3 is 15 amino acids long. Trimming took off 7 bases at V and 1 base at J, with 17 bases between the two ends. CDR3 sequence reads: CASTKNRGGSYEQYF. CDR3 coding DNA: TGTGCCAGCACCAAGAACAGGGGGGGGTCCTACGAGCAGTACTTC.

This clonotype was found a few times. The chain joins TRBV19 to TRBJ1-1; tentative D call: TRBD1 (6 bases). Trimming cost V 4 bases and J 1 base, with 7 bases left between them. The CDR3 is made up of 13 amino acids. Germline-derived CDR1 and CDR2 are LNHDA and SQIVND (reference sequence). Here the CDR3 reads CASSKQGNTEAFF. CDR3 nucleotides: TGTGCCAGTAGTAAACAGGGGAACACTGAAGCTTTCTTT.

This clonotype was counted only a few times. CDR3 in amino acids: CASSRGRNTEAFF. The CDR3 DNA reads TGTGCCAGCAGCCGGGGGAGGAACACTGAAGCTTTCTTT. The chain uses TRBV7-2 and TRBJ1-1; D may be TRBD1 (5 bases). The CDR3 length is 13 residues. The V gene's germline CDR1 is SGHTA and CDR2 FQGNSA. Deletions cut 5 bases from V and 1 base from J, with 8 bases between.

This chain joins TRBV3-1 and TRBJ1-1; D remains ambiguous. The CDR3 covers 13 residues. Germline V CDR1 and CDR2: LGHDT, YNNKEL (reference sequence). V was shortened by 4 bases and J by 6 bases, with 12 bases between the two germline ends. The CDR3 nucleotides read TGTGCCAGCAGCCCCCGGGGAGGCGCTGAAGCTTTCTTT. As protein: CASSPRGGAEAFF.

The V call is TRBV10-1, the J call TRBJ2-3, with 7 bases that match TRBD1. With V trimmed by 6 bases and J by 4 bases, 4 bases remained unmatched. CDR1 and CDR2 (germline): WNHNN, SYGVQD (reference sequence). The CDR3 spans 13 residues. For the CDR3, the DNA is TGCGCCAGCAGCCTGACAGGGTCAGATACGCAGTATTTT. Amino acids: CASSLTGSDTQYF.

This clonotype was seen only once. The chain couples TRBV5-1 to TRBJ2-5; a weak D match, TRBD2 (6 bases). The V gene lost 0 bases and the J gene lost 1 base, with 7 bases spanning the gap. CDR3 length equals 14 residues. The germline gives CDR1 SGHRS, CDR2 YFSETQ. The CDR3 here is CASSLGRGQETQYF. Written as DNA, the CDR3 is TGCGCCAGCAGCTTGGGGAGGGGCCAAGAGACCCAGTACTTC.

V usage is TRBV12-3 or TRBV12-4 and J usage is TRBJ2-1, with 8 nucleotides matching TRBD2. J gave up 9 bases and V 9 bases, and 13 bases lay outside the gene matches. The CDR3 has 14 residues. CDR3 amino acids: CASNPREAVFEQFF. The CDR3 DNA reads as TGTGCCAGTAACCCGCGGGAGGCCGTTTTTGAGCAGTTCTTC.

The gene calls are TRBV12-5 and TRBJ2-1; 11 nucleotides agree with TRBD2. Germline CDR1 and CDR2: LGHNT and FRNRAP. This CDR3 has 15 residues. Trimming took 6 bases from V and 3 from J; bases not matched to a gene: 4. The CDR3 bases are TGTGCTAGTGGCCTACTAGCGGGGGACTACAATGAGCAGTTCTTC. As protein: CASGLLAGDYNEQFF.